A single T cell receptor (beta chain) is shown here with its context. Primers for the PCR totalled 60 Vbeta and 13 Jbeta. The method was immunoSEQ multiplex PCR; TCRdb's version includes in-frame clones alone and lacks a portion of them. The table lists about 150,000 clones, around 68% of them singletons. The data were taken from a study of cytomegalovirus exposure and HLA in healthy donors. There are 15 residues in the CDR3. V lost 4 bases, J lost 5 bases, and 5 bases stayed unmatched. CDR1 is MNHNS and CDR2 is SASEGT in the germline V gene. Sequenced input: PBMCs. The sequence derives from a young man in good health and CMV-seronegative. V and J are TRBV6-1 and TRBJ1-6; 7 bases match TRBD1. CDR3 DNA: TGTGCCAGCAGTGGAGGGACAGCACATAATTCACCCCTCCACTTT. As protein: CASSGGTAHNSPLHF.